This T cell receptor beta chain was captured in a study of OX40 agonist ivuxolimab in advanced cancers. Across the study: Ivuxolimab, an agonistic anti-OX40 (CD134) antibody, was given to patients. Patients were dosed intravenously with ivuxolimab at 0.01 to 10 mg/kg every 2 weeks. Partial responses were achieved by three patients, one with hepatocellular carcinoma and two with cutaneous melanoma.

This table comes from immunoSEQ multiplex PCR, and its TCRdb copy is limited to in-frame clones, with some not included. Here the sample spans around 150,000 clones, about nine tenths being singletons. Trimming took 5 bases from V and 1 from J; bases not matched to a gene: 5. This CDR3 spans 15 amino acids. The germline V gene encodes CDR1 MNHEY and CDR2 SVGAGI. Study results and limitations: In a subset of nonresponders, normalized T-cell clonal expansion was also low.

A note on this clone: Its antigen is not known.

Sequenced here: CD4+ or CD8+ T cells sorted from blood, sampled in a trial of the OX40 agonist ivuxolimab. The source is an adult with an advanced solid tumor such as melanoma, head and neck, liver or kidney cancer. The J gene is TRBJ1-5, the V gene TRBV6-5; 7 nucleotides align to TRBD1. The CDR3 sequence is CASSLRGISNQPQHF. CDR3 nucleotides: TGTGCCAGCAGTCTCAGGGGGATAAGCAATCAGCCCCAGCATTTT.